Below, one T cell receptor (beta chain) is given with its context. The table came from immunoSEQ multiplex PCR; TCRdb's copy has only in-frame clones and leaves some out. The data hold around 85,000 clones, with approximately 94% observed a single time. The CDR3 loop spans 15 amino acids. In germline, CDR1 is WSHSY, CDR2 SAAADI. The V gene end was trimmed by 4 bases and the J gene end by 0 bases; junction bases not matched to a gene: 3. This record belongs to a study of technical replicates of blood from a few donors. J is TRBJ2-3 and V is TRBV10-2; 8 positions agree with TRBD2. The source is a human donor in good health. The material sequenced was T cells isolated from PBMCs. CDR3 sequence (DNA): TGCGCCAGCAGTGTCCTAGCGGGCAGCACAGATACGCAGTATTTT. Translated, it gives CASSVLAGSTDTQYF.